The 25 T cell receptor beta chains in this list originate from one sample, sequenced in a study of shared clonotypes between healthy human individuals. Profiling relied on immunoSEQ multiplex PCR, and the TCRdb table lists in-frame clones only, not all of them. The table records over a million clones, roughly 80% of them present only once. Specimen: memory CD4+ T cells sorted from blood. As to subset: CD45RA-negative fraction. These receptors all come from a man aged 18-30 years in good health.

About this clone: Other nucleotide sequences in the sample specify the same CDR3. The chain couples TRBV7-2 to TRBJ1-3; a weak D match, TRBD1 (5 bases). In germline, CDR1 is SGHTA, CDR2 FQGNSA. The CDR3 sequence is 13 residues long. V lost 3 bases and J lost 2, with 5 bases in between. CDR3 coding DNA: TGTGCCAGCAGCTTGGGGGCTGGAAACACCATATATTTT. This sequence encodes CASSLGAGNTIYF.

This clone was seen just once. This rearrangement joins TRBV11-1 to TRBJ2-1; 12 positions match TRBD2. This CDR3 contains 17 residues. Germline CDR1 reads SGHAT; CDR2 reads FQDESV (reference sequence). J lost 4 bases, V lost 5 bases, and 9 bases had no gene match. Here the CDR3 reads CASSIRRTSGTYNEQFF. CDR3 in DNA: TGTGCCAGCAGCATAAGACGGACTAGCGGGACTTACAATGAGCAGTTCTTC.

This clone appeared a single time. CDR3 in DNA: TGTGCCAGCAGCCAAGATCTACTAGGTGCAGATACGCAGTATTTT. This codes for CASSQDLLGADTQYF. The V and J genes are TRBV14 and TRBJ2-3; perhaps TRBD2 as D (5 bases). The germline gives CDR1 SGHDN, CDR2 FVKESK. V lost 0 bases and J 4 bases, leaving 11 bases between the germline ends. The CDR3 totals 15 residues.

The chain recombines TRBV7-2 with TRBJ2-3; the D call may be TRBD1 or TRBD2 (5 bases each). The CDR3 runs 18 residues. Germline V gives CDR1 SGHTA, CDR2 FQGNSA. Trimming took 5 bases from V and 2 from J, leaving 23 bases between them. CDR3 sequence: CASSLGEQAWRSTDTQYF. CDR3 coding DNA: TGTGCCAGCAGCCTGGGGGAACAAGCGTGGCGTTCCACAGATACGCAGTATTTT. Supplemented by reference TRBV7-2 and TRBJ2-3, the full variable domain reads GAGVSQSPSNKVTEKGKDVELRCDPISGHTALYWYRQSLGQGLEFLIYFQGNSAPDKSGLPSDRFSAERTGGSVSTLTIQRTQQEDSAVYLCASSLGEQAWRSTDTQYFGPGTRLTVL.

The chain couples TRBV7-9 to TRBJ1-6; 8 bases align to TRBD1. Germline V gene data show CDR1 as SEHNR and CDR2 as FQNEAQ (reference sequence). V was clipped by 7 bases and J by 6 bases; unmatched bases: 2. This CDR3 comprises 13 residues. In nucleotides, the CDR3 is TGTGCCAGCACGGGACAGGCTAATTCACCCCTCCACTTT. Translation: CASTGQANSPLHF. Full variable domain (rest looked up from reference TRBV7-9 and TRBJ1-6): DTGVSQNPRHKITKRGQNVTFRCDPISEHNRLYWYRQTLGQGPEFLTYFQNEAQLEKSRLLSDRFSAERPKGSFSTLEIQRTEQGDSAMYLCASTGQANSPLHFGNGTRLTVT.

The rearrangement joins TRBV28 to TRBJ2-7, with TRBD1 matching over 8 bases. J lost 0 bases, V lost 5 bases, and 12 bases had no gene match. The CDR3 loop spans 17 amino acids. Germline CDR1 MDHEN, CDR2 SYDVKM. CDR3 residues: CASSPSGGAYSSYEQYF. The DNA of the CDR3 is TGTGCCAGCAGTCCGTCAGGGGGCGCTTACAGCTCCTACGAGCAGTACTTC.

This clone has just a few counts. In DNA form, the CDR3 reads TGTGCCAGCAGCCGGACAGGGCACTCCTACGAGCAGTACTTC. It is translated as CASSRTGHSYEQYF. The V call is TRBV28, the J call TRBJ2-7, with 8 bases lining up with TRBD1. Looked up from germline, CDR1 is MDHEN and CDR2 is SYDVKM. Unmatched junction bases numbered 4, after V lost 6 bases and J lost 0 bases. The CDR3 spans 14 residues.

V gene TRBV14 combines with J gene TRBJ2-5; 7 bases agree with TRBD2. There are 13 residues in the CDR3. With V trimmed by 4 bases and J by 9 bases, 8 bases remained unmatched. In germline, CDR1 is SGHDN, CDR2 FVKESK. CDR3 protein: CASSRQSAGAQYF. The CDR3 DNA reads as TGTGCCAGCAGCCGCCAGTCTGCGGGGGCCCAGTACTTC.

This chain links TRBV7-2 with TRBJ2-4; D unclear. Trimming removed 3 bases from V and 1 base from J, with 10 bases in between. From germline, CDR1 is SGHTA and CDR2 FQGNSA. This CDR3 is 15 amino acids long. CDR3 residues: CASSLENWAKNIQYF. DNA of the CDR3: TGTGCCAGCAGCTTGGAAAATTGGGCCAAAAACATTCAGTACTTC.

The chain uses TRBV27 and TRBJ1-2, with 10 bases that match TRBD1. Germline CDR1 MNHEY, CDR2 SMNVEV (reference sequence). The V and J ends lost 5 bases and 2 bases, in that order; junction bases with no gene match: 11. This CDR3 is 17 amino acids long. CDR3 in DNA: TGTGCCAGCAGTCCCCGGACAGGGGGAGCGCAGAACTATGGCTACACCTTC. Its translation: CASSPRTGGAQNYGYTF.

The V call is TRBV6-6, the J call TRBJ1-5, with 10 bases lining up with TRBD1. With V trimmed by 6 bases and J by 3 bases, 5 bases remained unmatched. Germline CDR1 MNHNY, CDR2 SVGAGI (reference sequence). The length of the CDR3 is 15 residues. CDR3 nucleotide sequence: TGTGCCAGCAGCCCGGACAGGGGGATCAATCAGCCCCAGCATTTT. This gives the protein CASSPDRGINQPQHF.

The V and J genes are TRBV11-2 and TRBJ1-2; D remains ambiguous. Trimming left V 6 bases short and J 5 bases short, with 25 bases between. Germline V gene data show CDR1 as SGHAT and CDR2 as FQNNGV. The length of the CDR3 is 17 residues. This CDR3 is CASRRPGSFHKSYGYTF. The CDR3 DNA reads as TGTGCCAGCAGACGCCCCGGGAGCTTTCATAAGTCTTATGGCTACACCTTC.

The V call is TRBV15, the J call TRBJ2-2, with D uncertain. This CDR3 comprises 14 residues. V lost 0 bases and J 6 bases, leaving 8 bases between the germline ends. Germline V gene sequence: CDR1 LNHNV, CDR2 YYDKDF (reference sequence). The CDR3 region is CATSRDKVPGELFF. The CDR3 DNA reads TGTGCCACCAGCAGAGACAAAGTCCCCGGGGAGCTGTTTTTT. The whole variable domain, remainder taken from reference TRBV15 and TRBJ2-2, is DAMVIQNPRYQVTQFGKPVTLSCSQTLNHNVMYWYQQKSSQAPKLLFHYYDKDFNNEADTPDNFQSRRPNTSFCFLDIRSPGLGDTAMYLCATSRDKVPGELFFGEGSRLTVL.

The J gene is TRBJ2-2, the V gene TRBV5-6, with no clear D. Germline V lookup: CDR1 SGHDT, CDR2 YYEEEE. Trimming took 0 bases from V and 4 from J, leaving 7 bases between them. This CDR3 is 14 amino acids long. As DNA, the CDR3 is TGTGCCAGCAGCTTGGTGTTTATCACCGGGGAGCTGTTTTTT. Protein: CASSLVFITGELFF. Based on the CDR3 plus reference TRBV5-6 and TRBJ2-2, the full variable domain is DAGVTQSPTHLIKTRGQQVTLRCSPKSGHDTVSWYQQALGQGPQFIFQYYEEEERQRGNFPDRFSGHQFPNYSSELNVNALLLGDSALYLCASSLVFITGELFFGEGSRLTVL.

This clone was recorded a few times. The chain employs TRBV27 and TRBJ2-2, with 8 bases aligning to TRBD1. This CDR3 is built from 17 residues. In germline, CDR1 is MNHEY, CDR2 SMNVEV (reference sequence). Trimming removed 6 bases from V and 4 bases from J; junction bases left unmatched: 13. CDR3 DNA: TGTGCCAGCAGACGAAGCAGGACAGGGCCGAGCACCGGGGAGCTGTTTTTT. Protein product: CASRRSRTGPSTGELFF.

The chain is built from TRBV12-5 and TRBJ2-1; a possible D gene is TRBD2 (6 bases). Trimming took off 5 bases at V and 2 bases at J, with 16 bases between the two ends. This CDR3 spans 16 amino acids. Germline assignment: CDR1 LGHNT and CDR2 FRNRAP. The CDR3 reads CASGPTVGLAYNEQFF. CDR3 in DNA: TGTGCTAGTGGTCCAACCGTGGGACTGGCCTACAATGAGCAGTTCTTC.

The rearrangement uses TRBV11-2 and TRBJ1-2; no firm D call. Per germline, CDR1 SGHAT and CDR2 FQNNGV. The CDR3 consists of 13 residues. V lost 6 bases and J 4 bases, leaving 12 bases between the germline ends. Here the CDR3 reads CASSGEGVYGYTF. As DNA, the CDR3 is TGTGCCAGCAGTGGGGAGGGTGTCTATGGCTACACCTTC.

The rearrangement links TRBV4-2 to TRBJ1-2; 7 bases are shared with TRBD1. There are 12 residues in the CDR3. Trimming at V came to 4 bases and at J to 6 bases, leaving 2 bases not matched to a gene. Germline V CDR1 and CDR2: LGHNA, YNFKEQ. The CDR3 sequence is CASSLDRNGYTF. The DNA of the CDR3 is TGTGCCAGCAGCCTGGACAGGAATGGCTACACCTTC.

The V gene is TRBV18, the J gene TRBJ1-4; no reliable D call. Trimming pared 0 bases from V and 8 bases from J, leaving 13 bases between. This CDR3 spans 15 amino acids. The germline CDR1 and CDR2 sequences are KGHSH and LQKENI. The CDR3 region has the DNA TGTGCCAGCTCACCACCCCGCGGGGTGGAGGAAAAACTGTTTTTT. This encodes CASSPPRGVEEKLFF. The variable domain in full, completed from reference TRBV18 and TRBJ1-4, reads NAGVMQNPRHLVRRRGQEARLRCSPMKGHSHVYWYRQLPEEGLKFMVYLQKENIIDESGMPKERFSAEFPKEGPSILRIQQVVRGDSAAYFCASSPPRGVEEKLFFGSGTQLSVL.

The chain carries TRBV7-9 and TRBJ1-1; tentatively, D is TRBD1 (5 bases). Trimming cost V 5 bases and J 7 bases, with 17 bases left between them. CDR1 and CDR2 from the germline V gene are SEHNR and FQNEAQ (reference sequence). The CDR3 is made up of 14 amino acids. The CDR3 DNA reads as TGTGCCAGCAGCCAGACCTCAGGGTACGATGAAGCTTTCTTT. Protein product: CASSQTSGYDEAFF.

The rearrangement joins TRBV28 to TRBJ1-4; no clear D gene. Germline V gene lookup returns CDR1 MDHEN and CDR2 SYDVKM. V lost 6 bases and J lost 13, with 12 bases in between. This CDR3 spans 11 amino acids. The CDR3 DNA sequence: TGTGCCAGCAGCTCCTTTGTTCGACTGTTTTTT. Protein product: CASSSFVRLFF.

This clone was detected once. The gene calls are TRBV6-5 and TRBJ2-2; 9 nucleotides match TRBD2. The CDR3 extends over 14 amino acids. Germline V gives CDR1 MNHEY, CDR2 SVGAGI. The trim removed 9 bases at V and 1 base at J, leaving 3 bases unmatched. CDR3 DNA: TGTGCCAGTGAAGCGGGGGGGAACACCGGGGAGCTGTTTTTT. It encodes CASEAGGNTGELFF.

The CDR3 DNA sequence: TGTGCCAGCAGCTTAGACGGACCCTCTGGAAACACCATATATTTT. It translates to CASSLDGPSGNTIYF. This chain joins TRBV7-8 and TRBJ1-3; D remains unclear. From germline, CDR1 is SGHVS and CDR2 FQNEAQ. The CDR3 has 15 residues. The V end lost 1 base, the J end lost 0 bases, and 7 bases lay between the germline ends.

CDR3 DNA: TGTGCCAGCACCGCCCGGTCAAACACCGGGGAGCTGTTTTTT. Amino acid sequence: CASTARSNTGELFF. V is TRBV6-1 and J is TRBJ2-2; no reliable D call. Germline V CDR1 and CDR2: MNHNS, SASEGT. The V and J ends lost 7 bases and 2 bases respectively, with 11 bases between them. The CDR3 length is 14 residues.

The rearrangement links TRBV7-9 to TRBJ2-5; D not resolved. There are 15 residues in the CDR3. V shed 1 base and J shed 0 bases, with 9 bases lying between them. Germline V gene sequence: CDR1 SEHNR, CDR2 FQNEAQ (reference sequence). CDR3 bases: TGTGCCAGCAGCTTAGGTCGCCAGAACCAAGAGACCCAGTACTTC. Its translation is CASSLGRQNQETQYF. The complete variable domain, with remaining parts taken from reference TRBV7-9 and TRBJ2-5, reads DTGVSQNPRHKITKRGQNVTFRCDPISEHNRLYWYRQTLGQGPEFLTYFQNEAQLEKSRLLSDRFSAERPKGSFSTLEIQRTEQGDSAMYLCASSLGRQNQETQYFGPGTRLLVL.